Presented here are 3 T cell receptor beta chains from one specimen sequenced in a study of blood T cell repertoires in COVID-19. Measured with immunoSEQ multiplex PCR; TCRdb has only the in-frame clones, and not every one. This sample carries 250,000 to 300,000 clones, about 82% of them seen once, and the ten largest clones take more than 4.5%. Sequencing input: peripheral blood. The receptors shown here come from a man over 45 with active or convalescent COVID-19.

This rearrangement joins TRBV15 to TRBJ1-2, with 11 bases matching TRBD1. The V gene end was trimmed by 3 bases and the J gene end by 6 bases; junction bases not matched to a gene: 3. CDR3 length: 14 amino acids. Germline V lookup: CDR1 LNHNV, CDR2 YYDKDF (reference sequence). CDR3 protein: CATSRDRGRDGYTF. In DNA, the CDR3 is TGTGCCACCAGCAGGGACAGGGGGCGAGATGGCTACACCTTC.

As DNA, the CDR3 is TGTGCCAGCAGCCAAGATTTAGGGACTAGCGGGATTGAGCAGTTCTTC. This gives the protein CASSQDLGTSGIEQFF. This rearrangement joins TRBV3-1 (or the pseudogene TRBV3-2) to TRBJ2-1; 13 bases fit TRBD2. Germline assignment: CDR1 LGHDT and CDR2 YNNKEL (reference sequence). This CDR3 comprises 16 residues. Germline trimming cut 0 bases from V and 9 bases from J; bases unmatched to any gene: 5.

The chain is built from TRBV12-5 and TRBJ2-3, with TRBD1 identical over 8 bases. Losses at the gene ends were 5 bases for V and 2 bases for J; bases not matched to a gene: 6. The length of the CDR3 is 15 residues. Germline CDR1 LGHNT, CDR2 FRNRAP. The CDR3 loop is CASGPQQGDTDTQYF. The CDR3 DNA follows: TGTGCTAGTGGTCCCCAACAGGGGGACACAGATACGCAGTATTTT.